This T cell receptor beta chain came from a study of blood T cell repertoires in COVID-19 (dated by TCRdb to about 2020). Looking at the study overall: Samples covering the acute and convalescent phases of COVID-19 were provided by collaborators in the United States, Italy and Spain. The prospective study material was composed of cDNA or gDNA derived from T cells, B-cell-depleted T cells, or PBMCs. Deeply sampled blood TCRbeta repertoires from subjects exposed to, actively infected with, or recovered from COVID-19 were included in the dataset. The repertoires were made available in a free public database intended to serve as a resource for research on the immune response to SARS-CoV-2. Samples came from the ongoing ImmuneRACE study (first 160 participants) plus 1,254 subjects from 6 global collaborators. The sample metadata nearly always contained a de-identified subject ID, COVID-19 status, age in years and sex. HLA class I and class II types, where available, came from metadata supplied by the sample provider rather than from assay-based typing.

The research as a whole found: Clinical and demographic metadata were provided uncurated, with the amount varying by source and participant.

To note about this clone: The antigen it recognizes is unknown. No much larger clone exists at a distance of one base, and base qualities are not known.

Germline trimming amounts to 7 bases on V and 3 bases on J, with 7 as the count of junction bases outside the gene matches. The CDR3 holds 14 amino acids from the cysteine to the phenylalanine. Only the CDR3 region is kept as DNA, spanning 42 bases read in frame from base 1. Via the germline V gene (reference sequence), CDR1 is MNHEY and CDR2 SMNVEV. The immunoSEQ Assay, a bias-controlled multiplex PCR, was used to amplify TCRbeta CDR3 regions from genomic DNA. The published analysis was carried out like this. Within the assay, amplification of reference gene primers was used to estimate how many nucleated cells each sample contained. To quantify the absolute abundance of each unique TCRbeta CDR3 rearrangement, sequence reads were collapsed and filtered. For each sample, productive Simpson clonality was calculated as the square root of Simpson's diversity index over productive rearrangements. The table was pulled from immuneACCESS by TCRdb, which kept in-frame rearrangements only. Such tables lose some clones; where checked, under half of the loss comes from unresolved V genes, and the rest has no known cause. Clone size and V and J calls were adopted from that table, with D and trimming inferred from the DNA. For this sample there are about 270,000 clones; around 88% appear just once. Approximately 6% of the sample is taken by the ten largest.

Whole blood was collected in K2EDTA tubes by collaborating institutions according to the institutions' own protocols. For TCRbeta analysis, collaborator samples were shipped as frozen whole blood, as isolated PBMCs, or as DNA extracted from either sample type. The receptor was isolated from an elderly man with acute or convalescent COVID-19. The V gene is TRBV27 and the J gene is TRBJ1-1; TRBD1 aligns with 8 central bases. Sequenced sample: peripheral blood. The encoded CDR3 is CASNQMTGDTEAFF. The sequence in DNA is TGTGCCAGCAACCAGATGACAGGGGACACTGAAGCTTTCTTT.